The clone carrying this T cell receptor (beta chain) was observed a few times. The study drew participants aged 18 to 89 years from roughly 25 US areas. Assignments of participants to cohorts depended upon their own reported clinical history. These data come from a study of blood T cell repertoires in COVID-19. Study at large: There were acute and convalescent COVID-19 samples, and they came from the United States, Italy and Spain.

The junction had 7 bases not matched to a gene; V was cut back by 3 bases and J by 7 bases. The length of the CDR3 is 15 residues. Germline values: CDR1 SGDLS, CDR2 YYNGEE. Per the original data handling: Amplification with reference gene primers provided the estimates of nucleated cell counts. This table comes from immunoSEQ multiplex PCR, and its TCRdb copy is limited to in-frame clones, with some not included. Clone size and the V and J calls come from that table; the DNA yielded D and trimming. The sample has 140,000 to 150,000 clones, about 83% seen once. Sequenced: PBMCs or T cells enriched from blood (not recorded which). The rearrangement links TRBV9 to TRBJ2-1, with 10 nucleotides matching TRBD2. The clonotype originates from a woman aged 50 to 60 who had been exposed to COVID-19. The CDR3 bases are TGTGCCAGCAGCGGACTAGCGGGCGTGGGGAATGAGCAGTTCTTC. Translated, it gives CASSGLAGVGNEQFF.